The 9 T cell receptor beta chains given below trace back to one sample, sequenced in a study of T cells in localized non-small cell lung cancer. Only in-frame clones appear in the TCRdb table, and some are missing; sequencing was by immunoSEQ multiplex PCR. The table has about 36,000 clones, around 88% seen once. Specimen: peripheral blood, collected before any cancer treatment. These receptors all stem from a woman aged 35 to 75 with stage I lung adenocarcinoma.

The chain is built from TRBV2 and TRBJ2-3; 7 bases match TRBD2. J lost 9 bases, V lost 9 bases, and 9 bases had no gene match. The CDR3 is made up of 12 amino acids. Germline V lookup: CDR1 SNHLY, CDR2 FYNNEI. Here the CDR3 reads CASREGPWTQYF. The CDR3 coding sequence is TGTGCCAGTAGGGAGGGCCCCTGGACGCAGTATTTT.

This clone has only one observation. The chain joins TRBV7-2 to TRBJ1-1; D is possibly TRBD1 (5 bases). CDR1 SGHTA and CDR2 FQGNSA come from the germline V gene. Trimming removed 6 bases from V and 4 bases from J, with 15 bases in between. The CDR3 length is 14 residues. The CDR3 DNA is TGTGCCAGCAGTCCTGGCGGGGCCCTCACTGAAGCTTTCTTT. Encoded protein: CASSPGGALTEAFF.

The chain recombines TRBV4-3 with TRBJ2-5, with no clear D. In germline, CDR1 is LGHNA, CDR2 YSLEER. There are 13 residues in the CDR3. V shed 0 bases and J shed 5 bases, with 7 bases lying between them. The CDR3 loop is CASSQDPKETQYF. The CDR3 DNA reads TGCGCCAGCAGCCAAGATCCGAAGGAGACCCAGTACTTC.

The rearrangement joins TRBV7-9 to TRBJ1-2; 7 nucleotides match TRBD1. The CDR3 has 18 residues. The germline V gene encodes CDR1 SEHNR and CDR2 FQNEAQ (reference sequence). The V and J ends lost 5 bases and 6 bases, in that order; junction bases with no gene match: 21. The CDR3 region is CASSTFRRQGRLAHGYTF. CDR3 nucleotides: TGTGCCAGCAGCACCTTTCGCCGACAGGGCCGCCTTGCACATGGCTACACCTTC.

The chain has TRBV5-1 and TRBJ2-7, with 10 bases lining up with TRBD1. The junction had 8 bases not matched to a gene; V was cut back by 4 bases and J by 4 bases. This CDR3 is 15 amino acids long. Germline values: CDR1 SGHRS, CDR2 YFSETQ. In DNA, the CDR3 is TGCGCCAGCAGCCTACAGACAGGGGGCGGGTACGAGCAGTACTTC. This translates into CASSLQTGGGYEQYF.

By share of the sample, this clone is medium-sized. The chain recombines TRBV4-2 with TRBJ2-7; perhaps TRBD1 as D (5 bases). Germline CDR1 reads LGHNA; CDR2 reads YNFKEQ. The germline V and J ends were trimmed by 0 bases and 1 base, with 7 bases remaining between them. CDR3 length: 14 residues. The CDR3 coding sequence is TGTGCCAGCAGCCAAGAAGACAGATCCTACGAGCAGTACTTC. As protein: CASSQEDRSYEQYF.

V usage is TRBV27 and J usage is TRBJ2-3, with D unclear. This CDR3 comprises 13 residues. Deletions cut 4 bases from V and 0 bases from J, with 5 bases between. Germline CDR1 and CDR2: MNHEY and SMNVEV (reference sequence). DNA of the CDR3: TGTGCCAGCAGTTCATATAGCACAGATACGCAGTATTTT. Its translation: CASSSYSTDTQYF.

The chain links TRBV5-1 to TRBJ1-5, with TRBD1 as a possible D gene (5 bases). Trimming shortened V by 1 base and J by 7 bases, and 9 bases separated the two germline ends. The germline gives CDR1 SGHRS, CDR2 YFSETQ. This CDR3 has 13 residues. The chain's CDR3 is CASSLTGLQPQHF. The CDR3 DNA follows: TGCGCCAGCAGCTTGACAGGTTTGCAGCCCCAGCATTTT. Combining the CDR3 with reference TRBV5-1 and TRBJ1-5 gives the whole variable domain KAGVTQTPRYLIKTRGQQVTLSCSPISGHRSVSWYQQTPGQGLQFLFEYFSETQRNKGNFPGRFSGRQFSNSRSEMNVSTLELGDSALYLCASSLTGLQPQHFGDGTRLSIL.

The chain uses TRBV18 and TRBJ1-3; D not certain. V was clipped by 0 bases and J by 0 bases, with 9 bases between them. The germline V gene has CDR1 KGHSH and CDR2 LQKENI. The CDR3 length is 16 residues. The CDR3 DNA reads as TGTGCCAGCTCACCACCTAACAGAAACTCTGGAAACACCATATATTTT. Translation gives CASSPPNRNSGNTIYF. The full variable domain, in which reference TRBV18 and TRBJ1-3 provide the parts outside the CDR3, is NAGVMQNPRHLVRRRGQEARLRCSPMKGHSHVYWYRQLPEEGLKFMVYLQKENIIDESGMPKERFSAEFPKEGPSILRIQQVVRGDSAAYFCASSPPNRNSGNTIYFGEGSWLTVV.